The source of this TCR beta chain is a study of T cell changes during pregnancy in multiple sclerosis. The V end was cut by 1 base, the J end by 7 bases, with 11 bases between. The CDR3 is 13 residues long. Per the germline V gene, CDR1 is GTSNPN and CDR2 is SVGIG (reference sequence). Data came from immunoSEQ multiplex PCR; TCRdb stores just in-frame clones and leaves some out. Of tens of thousands of clones in the sample, over 80% were seen once. The sample here was CD8+ T cells from peripheral blood mononuclear cells, taken before pregnancy. This TCR came from a female donor with multiple sclerosis, enrolled in a pregnancy study. The genes are TRBV30 and TRBJ1-5, with D perhaps TRBD1 (5 bases). The CDR3 region is CAWSAGGIQPQHF. The CDR3, as DNA: TGTGCCTGGAGTGCGGGGGGAATCCAGCCCCAGCATTTT. Filled out from reference TRBV30 and TRBJ1-5, the complete variable domain reads SQTIHQWPATLVQPVGSPLSLECTVEGTSNPNLYWYRQAAGRGLQLLFYSVGIGQISSEVPQNLSASRPQDRQFILSSKKLLLSDSGFYLCAWSAGGIQPQHFGDGTRLSIL.